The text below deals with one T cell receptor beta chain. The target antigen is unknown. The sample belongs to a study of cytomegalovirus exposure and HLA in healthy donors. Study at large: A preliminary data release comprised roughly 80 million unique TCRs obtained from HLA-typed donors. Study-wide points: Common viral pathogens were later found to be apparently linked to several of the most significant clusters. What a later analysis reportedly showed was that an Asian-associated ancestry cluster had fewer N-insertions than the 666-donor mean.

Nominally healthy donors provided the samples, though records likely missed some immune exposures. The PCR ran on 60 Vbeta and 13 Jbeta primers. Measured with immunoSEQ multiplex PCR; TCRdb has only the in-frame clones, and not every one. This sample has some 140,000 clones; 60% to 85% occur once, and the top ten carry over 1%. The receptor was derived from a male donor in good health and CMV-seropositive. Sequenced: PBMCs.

The CDR3 DNA reads as TGCAGCGTATGGACTAGCGGGTTGAGCACAGATACGCAGTATTTT. This codes for CSVWTSGLSTDTQYF. The V and J genes are TRBV29-1 and TRBJ2-3, with 11 bases lining up with TRBD2. CDR3 length equals 15 residues. From germline, CDR1 is SQVTM and CDR2 ANQGSEA. V lost 6 bases to trimming and J lost 0 bases; unmatched junction nucleotides: 5.